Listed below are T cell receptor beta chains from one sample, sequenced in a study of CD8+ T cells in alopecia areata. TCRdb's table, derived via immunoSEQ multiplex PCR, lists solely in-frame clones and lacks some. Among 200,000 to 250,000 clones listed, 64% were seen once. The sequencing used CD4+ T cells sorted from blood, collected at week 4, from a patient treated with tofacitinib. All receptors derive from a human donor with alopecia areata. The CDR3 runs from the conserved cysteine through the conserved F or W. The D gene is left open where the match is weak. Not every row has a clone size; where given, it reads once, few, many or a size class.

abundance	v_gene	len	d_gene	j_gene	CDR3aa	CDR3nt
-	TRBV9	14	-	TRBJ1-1	CASSVAGVDTEAFF	TGTGCCAGCAGCGTCGCAGGGGTGGACACTGAAGCTTTCTTT
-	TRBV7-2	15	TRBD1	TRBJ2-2	CASSWGQGNTGELFF	TGTGCCAGCAGCTGGGGACAGGGAAACACCGGGGAGCTGTTTTTT
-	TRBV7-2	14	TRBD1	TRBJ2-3	CASSRDRQSGTQYF	TGTGCCAGCAGCCGGGACAGGCAGAGCGGTACGCAGTATTTT
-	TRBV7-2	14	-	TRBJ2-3	CASTRTASTDTQYF	TGTGCCAGTACCCGGACAGCTAGCACAGATACGCAGTATTTT
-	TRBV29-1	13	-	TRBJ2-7	CSVEVRDSYEQYF	TGCAGCGTTGAAGTACGGGATTCCTACGAGCAGTACTTC
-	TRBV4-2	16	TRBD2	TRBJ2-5	CASSYLAGGDQETQYF	TGTGCCAGCAGCTACCTGGCGGGGGGTGACCAAGAGACCCAGTACTTC
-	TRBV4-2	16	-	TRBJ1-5	CASSQESSAFNQPQHF	TGTGCCAGCAGCCAAGAATCTTCCGCCTTCAATCAGCCCCAGCATTTT
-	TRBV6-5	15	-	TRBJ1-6	CASSYSAFYNSPLHF	TGTGCCAGCAGTTACTCGGCCTTTTATAATTCACCCCTCCACTTT
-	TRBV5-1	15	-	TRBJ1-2	CASSLGWADAVGYTF	TGCGCCAGCAGCTTGGGATGGGCTGACGCAGTAGGCTACACCTTC
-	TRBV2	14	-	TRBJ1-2	CASTLLGVGYGYTF	TGTGCCAGCACCCTGCTGGGAGTGGGCTATGGCTACACCTTC
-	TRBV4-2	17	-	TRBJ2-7	CASSQDAGAHKAYEQYF	TGTGCCAGCAGCCAAGATGCGGGGGCGCATAAAGCTTACGAGCAGTACTTC
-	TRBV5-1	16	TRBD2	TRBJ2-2	CASSLRLAEYTGELFF	TGCGCCAGCAGCTTGAGACTAGCGGAGTACACCGGGGAGCTGTTTTTT
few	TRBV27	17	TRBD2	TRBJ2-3	CASRPNGLAGGTDTQYF	TGTGCCAGCCGACCCAACGGACTAGCGGGGGGCACAGATACGCAGTATTTT
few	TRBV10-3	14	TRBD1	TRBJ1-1	CATGIGGMNTEAFF	TGTGCCACTGGAATAGGGGGCATGAACACTGAAGCTTTCTTT
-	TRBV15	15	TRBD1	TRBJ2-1	CATRGKGGAYNEQFF	TGTGCCACCAGAGGAAAAGGGGGCGCTTACAATGAGCAGTTCTTC
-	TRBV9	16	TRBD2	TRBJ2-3	CASSAWTSGRSDTQYF	TGTGCCAGCAGCGCATGGACTAGCGGGCGATCGGATACGCAGTATTTT
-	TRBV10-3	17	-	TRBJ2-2	CAISVSPTSGYTGELFF	TGTGCCATCAGTGTGTCACCCACATCGGGATACACCGGGGAGCTGTTTTTT
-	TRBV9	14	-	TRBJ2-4	CASSAGVSKNIQYF	TGTGCCAGCAGCGCTGGGGTTTCCAAAAACATTCAGTACTTC
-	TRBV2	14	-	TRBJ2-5	CASSASEVQETQYF	TGTGCCAGCAGTGCGAGCGAGGTCCAAGAGACCCAGTACTTC
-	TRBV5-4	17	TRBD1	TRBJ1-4	CASSAGTGGGTNEKLFF	TGTGCCAGCAGCGCCGGGACAGGGGGCGGGACTAATGAAAAACTGTTTTTT
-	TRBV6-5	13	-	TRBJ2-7	CASSSDRPPEQYF	TGTGCCAGCAGTTCGGACAGACCTCCCGAGCAGTACTTC
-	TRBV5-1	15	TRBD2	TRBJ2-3	CASSLTSGGIDTQYF	TGCGCCAGCAGCCTAACTAGCGGGGGGATAGATACGCAGTATTTT
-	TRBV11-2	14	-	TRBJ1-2	CASSEVSGIRRYTF	TGTGCCAGCAGCGAAGTTTCGGGGATAAGGCGCTACACCTTC
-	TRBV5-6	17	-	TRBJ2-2	CASSLAPQGGNTGELFF	TGTGCCAGCAGCTTGGCCCCACAGGGTGGTAACACCGGGGAGCTGTTTTTT
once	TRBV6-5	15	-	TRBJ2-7	CASSFRVVNSYEQYF	TGTGCCAGCAGTTTCAGGGTGGTCAACTCCTACGAGCAGTACTTC
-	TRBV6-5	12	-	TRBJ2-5	CASRSSRETQYF	TGTGCCAGCAGGTCAAGCAGAGAGACCCAGTACTTC
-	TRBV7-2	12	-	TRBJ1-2	CASSLEIYGYTF	TGTGCCAGCAGCTTAGAGATTTATGGCTACACCTTC
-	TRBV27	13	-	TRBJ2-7	CASSFRGGYEQYF	TGTGCCAGCAGTTTCAGGGGGGGCTACGAGCAGTACTTC
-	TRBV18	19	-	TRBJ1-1	CASSPTLLTLTDLNTEAFF	TGTGCCAGCTCACCCACTCTCCTAACCCTGACAGACCTGAACACTGAAGCTTTCTTT
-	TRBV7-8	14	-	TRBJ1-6	CASSLDGLRSPLHF	TGTGCCAGCAGCTTAGACGGGTTGCGTTCACCCCTCCACTTT
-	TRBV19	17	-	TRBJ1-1	CASSPPPFWVVGTEAFF	TGTGCCAGTAGTCCACCCCCGTTTTGGGTAGTAGGCACTGAAGCTTTCTTT
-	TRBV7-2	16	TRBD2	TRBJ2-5	CASSSGLAGGQETQYF	TGTGCCAGCAGCTCCGGACTAGCGGGGGGGCAGGAGACCCAGTACTTC
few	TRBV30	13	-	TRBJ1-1	CAWSVGGITEAFF	TGTGCCTGGAGTGTGGGGGGTATCACTGAAGCTTTCTTT
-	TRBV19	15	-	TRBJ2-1	CASSMWGHNPNEQFF	TGTGCCAGTAGTATGTGGGGACATAACCCCAATGAGCAGTTCTTC
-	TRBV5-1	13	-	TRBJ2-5	CASSLGQGETQYF	TGCGCCAGCAGCTTGGGGCAGGGCGAGACCCAGTACTTC
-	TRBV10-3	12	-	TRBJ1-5	CAISASNQPQHF	TGTGCCATCAGCGCAAGCAATCAGCCCCAGCATTTT
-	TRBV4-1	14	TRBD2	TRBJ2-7	CASSPRTSEGEQYF	TGCGCCAGCAGCCCTCGGACTAGCGAGGGCGAGCAGTACTTC
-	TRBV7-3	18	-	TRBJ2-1	CASSPVHGERANYNEQFF	TGTGCCAGCAGCCCCGTGCATGGGGAGCGGGCAAACTACAATGAGCAGTTCTTC
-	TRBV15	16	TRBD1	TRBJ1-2	CATSRQRDSAGRGYTF	TGTGCCACCAGCAGACAAAGGGACAGCGCCGGACGTGGCTACACCTTC
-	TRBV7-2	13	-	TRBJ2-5	CASSFRDPSSQYF	TGTGCCAGCAGCTTCCGGGACCCATCCTCCCAGTACTTC
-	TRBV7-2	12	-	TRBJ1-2	CASSSSDYGYTF	TGTGCCAGCAGCTCTTCTGATTATGGCTACACCTTC
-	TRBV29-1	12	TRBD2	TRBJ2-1	CSVTLAGYEQFF	TGCAGCGTTACCCTAGCGGGGTATGAGCAGTTCTTC
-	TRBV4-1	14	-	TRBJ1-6	CASSPLGTGSPLHF	TGCGCCAGCAGCCCCTTGGGAACGGGTTCACCCCTCCACTTT
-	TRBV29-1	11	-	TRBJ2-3	CSVLYPDTQYF	TGCAGCGTGCTGTATCCAGATACGCAGTATTTT
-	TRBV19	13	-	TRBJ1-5	CASSKIGNQPQHF	TGTGCCAGTAGTAAAATAGGCAATCAGCCCCAGCATTTT
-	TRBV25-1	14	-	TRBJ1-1	CASSVQGIGTEAFF	TGTGCCAGCAGTGTCCAGGGGATCGGCACTGAAGCTTTCTTT
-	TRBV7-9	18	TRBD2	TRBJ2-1	CASSLSFRTSGLYNEQFF	TGTGCCAGCAGCCTCTCTTTTCGGACTAGCGGGCTATACAATGAGCAGTTCTTC
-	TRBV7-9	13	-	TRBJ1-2	CASSLNTNYGYTF	TGTGCCAGCAGCTTAAATACTAACTATGGCTACACCTTC
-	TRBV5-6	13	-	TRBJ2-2	CATNRDNTGELFF	TGTGCCACCAACAGGGATAACACCGGGGAGCTGTTTTTT
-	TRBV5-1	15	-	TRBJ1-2	CASSLDSTSNYGYTF	TGCGCCAGCAGCTTGGACAGTACCTCTAACTATGGCTACACCTTC
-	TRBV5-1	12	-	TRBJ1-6	CASSFGDSPLHF	TGCGCCAGCAGCTTTGGCGATTCACCCCTCCACTTT
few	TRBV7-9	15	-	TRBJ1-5	CASSFGGGQNQPQHF	TGTGCCAGCAGCTTCGGAGGGGGGCAGAATCAGCCCCAGCATTTT
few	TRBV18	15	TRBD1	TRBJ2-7	CASSAGTGLSYEQYF	TGTGCCAGCTCGGCCGGGACAGGGCTTTCCTACGAGCAGTACTTC
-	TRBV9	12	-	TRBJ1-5	CASSVVNQPQHF	TGTGCCAGCAGCGTAGTTAATCAGCCCCAGCATTTT
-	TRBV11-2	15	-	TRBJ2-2	CATPLGPASTGELFF	TGTGCCACTCCCCTGGGGCCCGCGAGCACCGGGGAGCTGTTTTTT
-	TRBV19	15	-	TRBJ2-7	CASSTPGGATDEQYF	TGTGCCAGTAGTACCCCAGGAGGGGCGACTGACGAGCAGTACTTC
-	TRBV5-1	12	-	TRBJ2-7	CASSATDYEQYF	TGCGCCAGCAGCGCCACAGACTACGAGCAGTACTTC
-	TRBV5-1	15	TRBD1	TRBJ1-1	CASSDIGTDLTEAFF	TGCGCCAGCAGCGATATAGGGACAGACCTCACTGAAGCTTTCTTT
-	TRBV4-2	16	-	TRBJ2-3	CASSEGQTPSTDTQYF	TGTGCCAGCAGTGAAGGACAGACACCTAGCACAGATACGCAGTATTTT